This passage covers 4 T cell receptor beta chains from one sample sequenced in a study of graft-versus-host responses after intestinal transplantation. Intraepithelial lymphocytes and lamina propria lymphocytes were released through processing of graft tissue. Assay: immunoSEQ multiplex PCR; the TCRdb copy retains only in-frame clones and omits some. The table records a few thousand clones, more than 55% of them present only once. The sequences come from ileum tissue, collected roughly 310 days after intestinal transplant. The receptors originated from a human patient who received an intestinal transplant, so some T cells may come from the graft donor.

This rearrangement joins TRBV5-5 to TRBJ1-1; 10 positions agree with TRBD1. CDR3 length equals 14 residues. Germline V lookup: CDR1 SGHKS, CDR2 YYEKEE (reference sequence). The V gene end was trimmed by 3 bases and the J gene end by 4 bases; junction bases not matched to a gene: 3. The CDR3 DNA is TGTGCCAGCAGCTGGGGACAGGGGAGCACTGAAGCTTTCTTT. It yields the protein CASSWGQGSTEAFF.

The sample holds one count of this clone. This chain uses TRBV7-2 with TRBJ1-4; a possible D gene is TRBD1 (5 bases). The length of the CDR3 is 15 residues. Per the germline V gene, CDR1 is SGHTA and CDR2 is FQGNSA. V lost 3 bases and J 5 bases, leaving 13 bases between the germline ends. Here the CDR3 reads CASSFQGTQNEKLFF. The DNA for the CDR3 is TGTGCCAGCAGCTTTCAGGGTACCCAAAATGAAAAACTGTTTTTT.

This chain connects TRBV5-1 to TRBJ1-6; possibly TRBD1 for D (5 bases). V was trimmed by 1 base and J by 1 base, leaving 15 bases between them. This CDR3 has 18 amino acids. Germline-derived CDR1 and CDR2 are SGHRS and YFSETQ. The CDR3 DNA reads as TGCGCCAGCAGCTTGTATAGGTCAGGGAGGTCCTATAATTCACCCCTCCACTTT. Translating gives CASSLYRSGRSYNSPLHF.

This sequence joins TRBV27 and TRBJ2-1; 8 positions agree with TRBD1. Losses at the gene ends were 2 bases for V and 5 bases for J; bases not matched to a gene: 8. This CDR3 contains 16 residues. Germline V gene lookup returns CDR1 MNHEY and CDR2 SMNVEV (reference sequence). The CDR3 region has the DNA TGTGCCAGCAGTTTACTAACAGGGGGACAGCACAATGAGCAGTTCTTC. This sequence encodes CASSLLTGGQHNEQFF.